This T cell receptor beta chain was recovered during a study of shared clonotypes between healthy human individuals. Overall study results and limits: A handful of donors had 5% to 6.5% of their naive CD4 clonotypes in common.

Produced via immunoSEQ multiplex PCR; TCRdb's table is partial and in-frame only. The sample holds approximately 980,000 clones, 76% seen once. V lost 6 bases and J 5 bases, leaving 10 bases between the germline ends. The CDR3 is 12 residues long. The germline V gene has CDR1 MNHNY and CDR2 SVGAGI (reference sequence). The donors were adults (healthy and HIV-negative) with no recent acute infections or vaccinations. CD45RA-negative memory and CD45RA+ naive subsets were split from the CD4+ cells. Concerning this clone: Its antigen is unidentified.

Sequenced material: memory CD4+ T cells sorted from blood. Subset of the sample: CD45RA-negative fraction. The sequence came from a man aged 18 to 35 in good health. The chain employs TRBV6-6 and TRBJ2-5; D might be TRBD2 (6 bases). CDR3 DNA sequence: TGTGCCAGCAGGGGAGGTGGGGAGACCCAGTACTTC. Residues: CASRGGGETQYF.